These T cell receptor beta chains were read from a single sample in a study of sequential checkpoint blockade in melanoma. The data were produced by immunoSEQ multiplex PCR, yet TCRdb's version contains in-frame clones alone and is incomplete. The profile shows 15,000 to 20,000 clones, 65% to 85% of them singletons. The sequencing here drew on tumor tissue (inferred from file names), taken from a patient given nivolumab and ipilimumab in sequence. Receptors were obtained from a human donor with melanoma. Each CDR3 is given with its conserved first and last residue. D genes are given only for firm matches. The size of a clone is reported for some rows only, either as once, few or many, or as a class for expanded clones.

J gene | clone size | V gene | D gene | CDR3 protein | CDR3 DNA
TRBJ2-7 | few | TRBV25-1 | TRBD1 | CASSEGQEPYEQYF | TGTGCCAGCAGCGAGGGACAGGAGCCCTACGAGCAGTACTTC
TRBJ1-1 | few | TRBV6-8 | NA | CASSYSGFNTEAFF | TGTGCCAGCAGTTACTCGGGTTTCAACACTGAAGCTTTCTTT
TRBJ1-2 | NA | TRBV18 | NA | CASSPDIRGYGYTF | TGTGCCAGCTCACCCGACATAAGGGGCTATGGCTACACCTTC
TRBJ2-5 | NA | TRBV15 | NA | CATSRAGSRETQYF | TGTGCCACCAGCAGAGCGGGTTCGAGAGAGACCCAGTACTTC
TRBJ1-5 | NA | TRBV18 | NA | CASSPGPFNQPQHF | TGTGCCAGCTCACCGGGACCTTTCAATCAGCCCCAGCATTTT
TRBJ2-6 | NA | TRBV7-7 | NA | CASSQGGAYRGANVLTF | TGTGCCAGCAGCCAAGGGGGAGCTTATCGAGGGGCCAACGTCCTGACTTTC
TRBJ1-2 | NA | TRBV9 | NA | CASSVADSLYGYTF | TGTGCCAGCAGCGTAGCAGACAGCCTCTATGGCTACACCTTC
TRBJ1-4 | NA | TRBV11-1 | TRBD1 | CASSLEGTVLGEKLFF | TGTGCCAGCAGCTTGGAAGGGACAGTATTGGGTGAAAAACTGTTTTTT
TRBJ2-5 | NA | TRBV28 | TRBD1 | CASIKQGGEPTRQTQYF | TGTGCCAGCATTAAACAGGGGGGAGAGCCCACCCGACAGACCCAGTACTTC
TRBJ2-2 | NA | TRBV30 | TRBD1 | CAWGPGQGYAGELFF | TGTGCCTGGGGACCGGGACAGGGGTACGCCGGGGAGCTGTTTTTT
TRBJ1-6 | NA | TRBV6-8 | TRBD1 | CASSPWTGQSYNSPLHF | TGTGCCAGCAGTCCATGGACAGGGCAGTCCTATAATTCACCCCTCCACTTT
TRBJ2-3 | NA | TRBV28 | TRBD1 | CASSRGGTGRTDTQYF | TGTGCCAGCAGTCGAGGGGGGACAGGACGCACAGATACGCAGTATTTT
TRBJ2-3 | once | TRBV11-3 | TRBD1 | CASSLGQGSVTDTQYF | TGTGCCAGCAGCTTGGGACAGGGGAGTGTGACAGATACGCAGTATTTT
TRBJ1-2 | NA | TRBV9 | TRBD1 | CASRSGGLYYGYTF | TGTGCCAGCAGATCAGGGGGGTTGTACTATGGCTACACCTTC
TRBJ1-1 | NA | TRBV19 | NA | CASSTAPRVTEAFF | TGTGCCAGTAGTACCGCGCCCCGAGTCACTGAAGCTTTCTTT
TRBJ2-1 | NA | TRBV9 | TRBD2 | CASSAQIAGLYNEQFF | TGTGCCAGCAGCGCACAAATAGCGGGACTCTACAATGAGCAGTTCTTC
TRBJ1-1 | NA | TRBV11-3 | TRBD1 | CASSSRQGHTEAFF | TGTGCCAGCAGCTCTCGACAGGGCCACACTGAAGCTTTCTTT
TRBJ1-4 | NA | TRBV12-1 | NA | CASSIRPGEKLFF | TGTGCCAGCAGCATAAGACCTGGGGAAAAACTGTTTTTT
TRBJ2-1 | NA | TRBV28 | NA | CASSSDSYNEQFF | TGTGCCAGCAGTTCGGACTCCTACAATGAGCAGTTCTTC
TRBJ2-1 | NA | TRBV6-8 | TRBD2 | CASIKLAGGRDNEQFF | TGTGCCAGCATCAAACTAGCGGGGGGGCGCGACAATGAGCAGTTCTTC
TRBJ2-1 | NA | TRBV9 | NA | CASSVGPDNSYNEQFF | TGTGCCAGCAGCGTAGGGCCGGATAACTCCTACAATGAGCAGTTCTTC
TRBJ1-4 | NA | TRBV28 | NA | CASSPPGHEKLFF | TGTGCCAGCAGTCCGCCGGGACACGAAAAACTGTTTTTT
TRBJ2-6 | once | TRBV6-7 | NA | CASSAGSGANVLTF | TGTGCCAGCAGTGCAGGGTCTGGGGCCAACGTCCTGACTTTC
TRBJ1-1 | NA | TRBV9 | NA | CASSLTDHEAFF | TGTGCCAGCAGCCTGACAGATCATGAAGCTTTCTTT
TRBJ2-5 | NA | TRBV29-1 | TRBD2 | CSVVAGASETQYF | TGCAGCGTGGTAGCGGGAGCCTCGGAGACCCAGTACTTC
TRBJ2-7 | NA | TRBV6-8 | NA | CAISVGPSYEQYF | TGTGCCATCAGTGTCGGGCCGTCCTACGAGCAGTACTTC
TRBJ1-1 | once | TRBV10-2 | TRBD1 | CASSLQGATEAFF | TGCGCCAGCAGTTTACAGGGGGCAACTGAAGCTTTCTTT